This TCR beta chain appears in the sequencing data of a study of T cells after yellow fever vaccination. Template switching with 5'RACE generated the TCR cDNA and added a universal primer site and UMIs. TCRdb re-analysed the 5' RACE reads in MiXCR, keeping a single row per CDR3 protein. Counted here are tens of thousands of distinct CDR3 sequences, roughly 6.9% occurring once; the ten biggest clones make up roughly a third. The CDR3 totals 13 residues. Germline CDR1 and CDR2: MNHEY and SVGEGT. V lost 7 bases to trimming and J lost 7 bases; unmatched junction nucleotides: 6. The sample was CD8+ T cells sorted from PBMCs, taken less than 6 days after the first yellow fever vaccination. This TCR was sampled from a man between 18 and 35 years old who received the YFV17D yellow fever vaccine. The chain has TRBV6-2 or TRBV6-3 and TRBJ2-1, with 8 positions matching TRBD2. CDR3 sequence: CASTGGPGNEQFF. For the CDR3, the DNA is TGTGCCAGCACGGGGGGGCCGGGTAATGAGCAGTTCTTC.